The present entry profiles one T cell receptor (beta chain) with its context. TCRdb's copy holds only in-frame clones and misses some; the assay was immunoSEQ multiplex PCR. Altogether 70,000 to 90,000 clones are present, about 85% being singletons, with the ten largest covering 3.8%. The sample comes from a study of blood T cell repertoires in COVID-19. From germline, CDR1 is MNHEY and CDR2 SVGAGI. With V trimmed by 6 bases and J by 7 bases, 7 bases remained unmatched. The CDR3 loop spans 13 amino acids. V is TRBV6-5 and J is TRBJ2-7, with 9 bases identical to TRBD1. This clonotype was obtained from a man in his fifties or sixties with acute or convalescent COVID-19. Sequencing was performed on peripheral blood. CDR3 sequence (DNA): TGTGCCAGCAGACCTACAGGGGGCGGTGAGCAGTACTTC. Its protein is CASRPTGGGEQYF.